The 3 T cell receptor beta chains listed next were all sequenced from one sample in a study of cytomegalovirus exposure and HLA in healthy donors. 13 Jbeta primers and 60 Vbeta primers were used for the PCR. Only in-frame clones appear in the TCRdb table, and some are missing; sequencing was by immunoSEQ multiplex PCR. The data hold roughly 100,000 clones, with approximately 81% observed a single time. Sequenced material: PBMCs. These receptors came from a male donor in good health and CMV-seropositive.

The chain recombines TRBV7-2 with TRBJ2-7; the D gene is possibly TRBD1 (7 bases). Deletions cut 0 bases from V and 5 bases from J, with 14 bases between. The CDR3 runs to 15 residues. CDR1 is SGHTA and CDR2 is FQGNSA in the germline V gene. CDR3 in DNA: TGTGCCAGCAGCTTAGCGGCAGGGGGAGGCAACGAGCAGTACTTC. This gives the protein CASSLAAGGGNEQYF.

This clone was detected only once. The chain joins TRBV5-6 to TRBJ2-1; 12 bases line up with TRBD2. CDR1 SGHDT and CDR2 YYEEEE come from the germline V gene. The CDR3 runs to 15 residues. J gave up 7 bases and V 7 bases, and 9 bases lay outside the gene matches. For the CDR3, the DNA is TGTGCCAGCCTTGGGCTAGCGGGGGGGCCGAATGAGCAGTTCTTC. It codes for CASLGLAGGPNEQFF.

The J gene is TRBJ2-5, the V gene TRBV7-6; TRBD1 agrees at 8 bases. There are 15 residues in the CDR3. The trim removed 4 bases at V and 4 bases at J, leaving 8 bases unmatched. Germline V CDR1 and CDR2: SGHVS, FNYEAQ. CDR3 nucleotide sequence: TGTGCCAGCAGCTCCTACCTTGGACAGGGAGAGACCCAGTACTTC. It codes for CASSSYLGQGETQYF.